This T cell receptor (beta chain) appears in the sequencing data of a study of T cell responses to AZD1222 COVID-19 vaccine. This clone has just one count. Its antigen is as yet unknown. Libraries were prepared by immunoSEQ multiplex PCR; TCRdb keeps only in-frame clonotypes and omits some of them. The data hold 98,000 or so clones, with 86% observed a single time. The length of the CDR3 is 15 residues. In germline, CDR1 is SGHDN, CDR2 FVKESK. Trimming at V came to 4 bases and at J to 0 bases, leaving 1 base not matched to a gene. Findings and caveats of the study: Dominant at 160-218 and 743-854, vaccine-associated CD4 TCRs also spanned spike. Repertoire samples came only from after the peak T cell response. White British people made up most donors, females outnumbered males, and clonal diversity was possibly underestimated.

The material was peripheral blood, obtained 28 days after the second dose of the MenACWY control vaccine. This TCR was recovered from an adult who received the MenACWY meningococcal vaccine as a control. The chain has TRBV14 and TRBJ2-3; 10 bases are shared with TRBD2. CDR3 sequence reads: CASSRLAGSTDTQYF. The CDR3 region has the DNA TGTGCCAGCAGCCGACTAGCGGGTAGCACAGATACGCAGTATTTT.